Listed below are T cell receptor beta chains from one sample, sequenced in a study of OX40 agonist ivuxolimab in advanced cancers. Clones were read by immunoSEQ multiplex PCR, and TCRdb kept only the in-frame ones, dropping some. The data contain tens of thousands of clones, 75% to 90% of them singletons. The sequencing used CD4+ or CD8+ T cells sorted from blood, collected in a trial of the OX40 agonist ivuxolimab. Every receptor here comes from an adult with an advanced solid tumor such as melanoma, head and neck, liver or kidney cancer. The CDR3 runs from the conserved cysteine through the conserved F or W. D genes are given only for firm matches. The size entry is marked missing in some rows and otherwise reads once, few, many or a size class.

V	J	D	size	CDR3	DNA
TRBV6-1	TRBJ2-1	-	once	CASSEIRSYNEQFF	TGTGCCAGCAGTGAAATACGCTCCTACAATGAGCAGTTCTTC
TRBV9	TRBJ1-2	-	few	CASSVAGDVSYGYTF	TGTGCCAGCAGCGTAGCGGGGGACGTATCCTATGGCTACACCTTC
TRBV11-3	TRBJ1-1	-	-	CASSLEGGNTEAFF	TGTGCCAGCAGCTTAGAGGGGGGGAACACTGAAGCTTTCTTT
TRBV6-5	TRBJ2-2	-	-	CASSYSAGKPGELFF	TGTGCCAGCAGTTACTCGGCTGGGAAGCCCGGGGAGCTGTTTTTT
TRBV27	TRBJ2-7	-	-	CASSLSWTPSYEQYF	TGTGCCAGCAGTTTAAGCTGGACACCGTCCTACGAGCAGTACTTC
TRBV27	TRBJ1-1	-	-	CASSLAPRRGTEAFF	TGTGCCAGCAGTTTAGCCCCAAGAAGGGGTACTGAAGCTTTCTTT
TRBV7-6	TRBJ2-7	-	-	CASSPLGGTYEQYF	TGTGCCAGCAGCCCCCTAGGGGGAACCTACGAGCAGTACTTC
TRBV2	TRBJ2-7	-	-	CASSASGQASYEQYF	TGTGCCAGCAGTGCCAGCGGGCAGGCCTCCTACGAGCAGTACTTC
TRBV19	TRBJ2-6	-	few	CASSIRGPSGANVLTF	TGTGCCAGTAGTATCCGGGGACCCTCTGGGGCCAACGTCCTGACTTTC
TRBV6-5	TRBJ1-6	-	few	CASSYGSGNSPLHF	TGTGCCAGCAGTTATGGTTCAGGGAATTCACCCCTCCACTTT
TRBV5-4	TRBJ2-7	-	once	CASSLVNRASYEQYF	TGTGCCAGCAGCTTGGTCAACAGGGCCTCCTACGAGCAGTACTTC
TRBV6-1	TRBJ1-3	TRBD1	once	CASSRDRAGNTIYF	TGTGCCAGCAGTCGGGACAGGGCTGGAAACACCATATATTTT
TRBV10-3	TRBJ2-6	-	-	CAISEGGSSSGANVLTF	TGTGCCATCAGTGAGGGGGGTAGTTCCTCTGGGGCCAACGTCCTGACTTTC
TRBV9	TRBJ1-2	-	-	CASSPRDRGYTF	TGTGCCAGCAGCCCTCGGGACCGGGGCTACACCTTC
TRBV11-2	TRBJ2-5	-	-	CASSLWGRQQETQYF	TGTGCCAGCAGCTTATGGGGCCGACAACAAGAGACCCAGTACTTC
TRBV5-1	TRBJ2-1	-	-	CASSSLAGYNEQFF	TGCGCCAGCAGCTCCCTAGCAGGGTACAATGAGCAGTTCTTC
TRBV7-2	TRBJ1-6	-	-	CASSLNSQIPGSPLHF	TGTGCCAGCAGCTTAAATTCCCAAATCCCGGGTTCACCCCTCCACTTT
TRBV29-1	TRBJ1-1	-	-	CSVRGGGNTEAFF	TGCAGCGTTAGGGGAGGGGGGAACACTGAAGCTTTCTTT
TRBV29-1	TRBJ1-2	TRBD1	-	CSVTSGGYYGYTF	TGCAGCGTTACGTCAGGGGGCTACTATGGCTACACCTTC
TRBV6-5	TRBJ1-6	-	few	CASSLGNNSPLHF	TGTGCCAGCAGTTTAGGGAATAATTCACCCCTCCACTTT
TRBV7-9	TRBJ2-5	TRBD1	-	CASSPGTGVETQYF	TGTGCCAGCAGCCCCGGGACAGGGGTTGAGACCCAGTACTTC
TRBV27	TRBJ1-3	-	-	CASSLKGVSGNTIYF	TGTGCCAGCAGTTTAAAGGGGGTCTCTGGAAACACCATATATTTT
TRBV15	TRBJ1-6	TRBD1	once	CATSPRQGNSTDYNSPLHF	TGTGCCACCAGCCCGCGACAGGGAAACTCGACTGACTATAATTCACCCCTCCACTTT
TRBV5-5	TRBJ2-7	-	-	CASSPDEAPEQYF	TGTGCCAGCAGTCCAGATGAGGCCCCCGAGCAGTACTTC
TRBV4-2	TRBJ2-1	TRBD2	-	CASSHSGTTTSNEQFF	TGTGCCAGCAGCCACTCCGGGACTACTACCTCCAATGAGCAGTTCTTC
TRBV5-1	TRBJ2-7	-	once	CASSFRDTSYEQYF	TGCGCCAGCAGCTTCCGGGACACCTCCTACGAGCAGTACTTC
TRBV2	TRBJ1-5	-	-	CASSRSRGNQPQHF	TGTGCCAGCAGTAGGTCCAGGGGCAATCAGCCCCAGCATTTT
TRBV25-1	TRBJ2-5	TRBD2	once	CASSIGGSMETQYF	TGTGCCAGCTCGATCGGCGGGAGCATGGAGACCCAGTACTTC
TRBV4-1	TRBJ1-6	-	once	CASSPPPDNSPLHF	TGCGCCAGCAGCCCACCACCCGATAATTCACCCCTCCACTTT
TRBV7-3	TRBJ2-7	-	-	CASSLWAEQYF	TGTGCCAGCAGCTTGTGGGCCGAGCAGTACTTC
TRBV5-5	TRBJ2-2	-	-	CASRPADHRTFGTGELFF	TGTGCCAGCAGACCCGCGGACCACAGGACTTTCGGCACCGGGGAGCTGTTTTTT
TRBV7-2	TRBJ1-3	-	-	CASSLQTGNTIYF	TGTGCCAGCAGCTTACAAACGGGAAACACCATATATTTT
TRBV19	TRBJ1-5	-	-	CASSISGWSDQPQHF	TGTGCCAGTAGTATTTCCGGGTGGTCCGATCAGCCCCAGCATTTT
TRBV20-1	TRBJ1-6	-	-	CSAQGDSPLHF	TGCAGTGCTCAGGGAGATTCACCCCTCCACTTT
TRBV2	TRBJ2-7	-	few	CASSEAGYEQYF	TGTGCCAGCAGTGAGGCCGGCTACGAGCAGTACTTC
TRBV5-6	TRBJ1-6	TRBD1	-	CASSPGTAKYNSPLHF	TGTGCCAGCAGCCCCGGGACAGCGAAGTATAATTCACCCCTCCACTTT
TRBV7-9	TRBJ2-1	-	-	CASSSGSFEQFF	TGTGCCAGCTCCTCGGGGAGTTTTGAGCAGTTCTTC
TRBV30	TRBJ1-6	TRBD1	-	CAWSSDRGGAPLHF	TGTGCCTGGAGTTCCGACAGGGGAGGTGCACCCCTCCACTTT
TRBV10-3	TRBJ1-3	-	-	CAISESRGSGNTIYF	TGTGCCATCAGTGAGTCAAGGGGTTCTGGAAACACCATATATTTT
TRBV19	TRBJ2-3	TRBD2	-	CASSISVAGGRGTDTQYF	TGTGCCAGTAGTATATCGGTAGCGGGGGGGCGGGGCACAGATACGCAGTATTTT
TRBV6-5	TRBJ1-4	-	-	CASSVTGTNEKLFF	TGTGCCAGCAGCGTAACAGGGACTAATGAAAAACTGTTTTTT
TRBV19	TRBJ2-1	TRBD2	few	CASTGGSLSYNEQFF	TGTGCCAGTACTGGCGGGAGTCTCTCCTACAATGAGCAGTTCTTC
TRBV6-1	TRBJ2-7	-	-	CASSERDRSSYEQYF	TGTGCCAGCAGTGAAAGGGACCGAAGCTCCTACGAGCAGTACTTC
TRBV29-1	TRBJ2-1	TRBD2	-	CSVEGGTSGRSESSYNEQFF	TGCAGCGTTGAGGGGGGGACTAGCGGGAGGTCCGAGAGCTCCTACAATGAGCAGTTCTTC
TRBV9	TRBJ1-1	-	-	CASRGQNTEAFF	TGTGCCAGCAGGGGACAGAACACTGAAGCTTTCTTT